A single sample is the source of the 29 T cell receptor beta chains below, sequenced in a study of beta chain features in type 1 diabetes. Every bit of the isolated RNA underwent reverse transcription, so sequencing read expressed TCRB transcripts. TCRdb's table, derived via immunoSEQ multiplex PCR, lists solely in-frame clones and lacks some. The sample lists around 250,000 clones, 11% to 15% occurring once. Sequencing was done on a sample of naive CD4+ T cells from blood. The source of these receptors is a middle-aged woman in good health.

This clone turned up a few times. The chain carries TRBV2 and TRBJ1-5; 7 positions match TRBD1. The germline CDR1 and CDR2 sequences are SNHLY and FYNNEI. Trimming at V came to 5 bases and at J to 2 bases, leaving 3 bases not matched to a gene. The CDR3 length is 14 residues. CDR3 loop: CASSQTGRNQPQHF. CDR3 bases: TGTGCCAGCAGTCAGACAGGGCGCAATCAGCCCCAGCATTTT.

This chain connects TRBV29-1 to TRBJ2-3; a possible D gene is TRBD2 (5 bases). Germline V CDR1 and CDR2: SQVTM, ANQGSEA. Trimming cost V 6 bases and J 1 base, with 17 bases left between them. The CDR3 has 15 residues. The CDR3 DNA sequence: TGCAGCGTAGATCCCTCCGGGGTCGGCACAGATACGCAGTATTTT. Its protein is CSVDPSGVGTDTQYF.

This clone turned up a few times. The chain is built from TRBV5-1 and TRBJ1-1, with D possibly being TRBD1 (5 bases). The CDR3 covers 15 residues. Germline-derived CDR1 and CDR2 are SGHRS and YFSETQ. V lost 0 bases to trimming and J lost 5 bases, with 14 bases between them. CDR3 in DNA: TGCGCCAGCAGCTTGGAGGGAACCTCAGGGACTGAAGCTTTCTTT. It encodes CASSLEGTSGTEAFF.

This clone was detected only a few times. The rearrangement links TRBV11-2 to TRBJ2-1, with TRBD2 matching 10 bases. Germline-derived CDR1 and CDR2 are SGHAT and FQNNGV. CDR3 size: 18 residues. Trimming cost V 6 bases and J 1 base; bases outside gene matches: 12. The CDR3 DNA is TGTGCCAGCAGATTCCGAGAAGCGGGGGGGGTGTCCTACAATGAGCAGTTCTTC. This sequence encodes CASRFREAGGVSYNEQFF.

This clone was found a few times. CDR3 sequence (DNA): TGTGCCAGCAGGGGGGCCGGCACAGATACGCAGTATTTT. This sequence encodes CASRGAGTDTQYF. The J gene is TRBJ2-3, the V gene TRBV7-2; D perhaps matches TRBD1 (6 bases). Trimming removed 6 bases at V and 1 base at J, with 8 bases between. The CDR3 sequence is 13 residues long. CDR1 is SGHTA and CDR2 is FQGNSA in the germline V gene.

The CDR3 loop reads CASIRTGELFF. The CDR3 DNA reads TGTGCCAGCATCCGGACCGGGGAGCTGTTTTTT. This rearrangement joins TRBV7-9 to TRBJ2-2; no reliable D call. Trimming pared 7 bases from V and 5 bases from J, leaving 5 bases between. The germline CDR1 and CDR2 sequences are SEHNR and FQNEAQ (reference sequence). The CDR3 is 11 residues long.

This clone showed up just a few times. The J gene is TRBJ1-2, the V gene TRBV10-3, with 9 bases identical to TRBD1. The germline CDR1 and CDR2 sequences are ENHRY and SYGVKD. V lost 3 bases and J lost 3; bases outside the gene matches: 11. This CDR3 region has 17 residues. DNA for the CDR3: TGTGCCATCAGTGAACCCTCGGCGGGACAGGGCCACTATGGCTACACCTTC. Protein: CAISEPSAGQGHYGYTF.

This clone was seen only a few times. The junction shows a germline mismatch at one end, possibly a read error. The chain is built from TRBV7-7 and TRBJ2-5; 12 positions agree with TRBD2. This CDR3 is 17 amino acids long. Germline-derived CDR1 and CDR2 are SSHAT and FNYEAQ (reference sequence). CDR3 DNA sequence: TGTGCTAGCAGCTCAACCAGACTAGCGGGGGCCGCAGAGACCCAGTACTTC. Translated: CASSSTRLAGAAETQYF.

The genes are TRBV9 and TRBJ2-2; weak D call: TRBD1 (6 bases). The CDR3 consists of 15 residues. Germline CDR1 reads SGDLS; CDR2 reads YYNGEE. V shed 3 bases and J shed 0 bases, with 9 bases lying between them. The CDR3, as DNA: TGTGCCAGCAGCGCCGGGACACCGAACACCGGGGAGCTGTTTTTT. This gives the protein CASSAGTPNTGELFF.

This clone has a handful of counts. V and J are TRBV6-4 and TRBJ2-7, with 9 positions matching TRBD1. Germline V gives CDR1 MRHNA, CDR2 SNTAGT. With V trimmed by 6 bases and J by 9 bases, 9 bases remained unmatched. This CDR3 region has 13 residues. CDR3 sequence (DNA): TGTGCCAGCAGCGCAGGACAGGGGATTCCGCAGTACTTC. It codes for CASSAGQGIPQYF.

V and J are TRBV6-1 and TRBJ2-3; D is uncertain. The CDR3 spans 13 residues. Germline CDR1 and CDR2: MNHNS and SASEGT. Trimming pared 3 bases from V and 7 bases from J, leaving 11 bases between. DNA of the CDR3: TGTGCCAGCAGTGATCTCGGGTTGAATACGCAGTATTTT. Translating gives CASSDLGLNTQYF.

In its sample, this clone was seen a few times. The rearrangement uses TRBV6-6 and TRBJ1-3; 9 positions agree with TRBD1. CDR1 and CDR2 (germline): MNHNY, SVGAGI (reference sequence). Trimming removed 6 bases from V and 8 bases from J; junction bases left unmatched: 11. CDR3 length equals 15 residues. DNA for the CDR3: TGTGCCAGCAGATACCCGGGACAGGGCATGCACACCATATATTTT. Translation gives CASRYPGQGMHTIYF.

This clone has only a few counts. V and J are TRBV5-1 and TRBJ2-5, with 11 bases fitting TRBD1. This CDR3 spans 16 amino acids. CDR1 is SGHRS and CDR2 is YFSETQ in the germline V gene. J lost 5 bases, V lost 4 bases, and 10 bases had no gene match. CDR3 bases: TGCGCCAGCAGCGACGGGACAGGGGGGGACGGTGAGACCCAGTACTTC. Translating gives CASSDGTGGDGETQYF.

The sample holds a few counts of this clone. This chain joins TRBV7-6 and TRBJ1-1, with 9 nucleotides matching TRBD1. The CDR3 is 13 amino acids. Losses at the gene ends were 4 bases for V and 5 bases for J; bases not matched to a gene: 2. Germline-derived CDR1 and CDR2 are SGHVS and FNYEAQ. CDR3 in DNA: TGTGCCAGCAGCTCACAGGGGGCGACTGAAGCTTTCTTT. Its protein is CASSSQGATEAFF.

The CDR3 region has the DNA TGTGCCAGCAGCGTTGGGACAGGGTCTGAAGCTTTCTTT. Its protein product is CASSVGTGSEAFF. The rearrangement links TRBV2 to TRBJ1-1, with 9 bases that match TRBD1. Trimming took 6 bases from V and 6 from J; bases not matched to a gene: 5. Germline V lookup: CDR1 SNHLY, CDR2 FYNNEI. The CDR3 covers 13 residues.

The chain links TRBV19 to TRBJ2-5; 9 bases agree with TRBD1. CDR1 LNHDA and CDR2 SQIVND come from the germline V gene (reference sequence). The V gene end was trimmed by 5 bases and the J gene end by 1 base; junction bases not matched to a gene: 11. The CDR3 spans 17 residues. The chain's CDR3 is CASSPTRQGVGQETQYF. CDR3 sequence (DNA): TGTGCCAGTAGTCCAACTAGACAGGGGGTAGGCCAAGAGACCCAGTACTTC.

This clone occurred many times. The chain carries TRBV29-1 and TRBJ2-5; 7 bases are a match to TRBD1. Germline values: CDR1 SQVTM, CDR2 ANQGSEA. V dropped 4 bases and J dropped 3; count of bases not matched to a gene: 5. This CDR3 region has 13 residues. In nucleotides, the CDR3 is TGCAGCGTTGTTTGGACAGGCGAAGAGACCCAGTACTTC. Encoded protein: CSVVWTGEETQYF.

The genes are TRBV18 and TRBJ1-4; tentative D call: TRBD1 (5 bases). CDR1 KGHSH and CDR2 LQKENI come from the germline V gene. V shed 1 base and J shed 6 bases, with 9 bases lying between them. This CDR3 contains 14 residues. DNA of the CDR3: TGTGCCAGCTCACCACAGGGGTCGGATGAAAAACTGTTTTTT. This codes for CASSPQGSDEKLFF.

This clone turned up a few times. J is TRBJ2-5 and V is TRBV7-6, with 9 bases that match TRBD2. V gave up 5 bases and J gave up 5 bases; unmatched junction bases: 9. This CDR3 spans 15 amino acids. The germline V gene encodes CDR1 SGHVS and CDR2 FNYEAQ. CDR3 bases: TGTGCCAGCAGCCCACAGCGGGGGGCCGGGGAGACCCAGTACTTC. It yields the protein CASSPQRGAGETQYF.

Only a few counts were recorded for this clone. V gene TRBV18 combines with J gene TRBJ1-1, with 12 bases identical to TRBD1. V was clipped by 6 bases and J by 1 base; unmatched bases: 6. Germline CDR1 reads KGHSH; CDR2 reads LQKENI. There are 16 residues in the CDR3. The CDR3, as DNA: TGTGCCAGCTCGGGGACAGGGGGCGCACGGAACACTGAAGCTTTCTTT. Translation: CASSGTGGARNTEAFF.

This clone was counted a few times. V and J are TRBV6-6 and TRBJ2-1; 8 nucleotides align to TRBD2. The CDR3 is made up of 14 amino acids. Germline loops: CDR1 MNHNY, CDR2 SVGAGI (reference sequence). The junction had 10 bases not matched to a gene; V was cut back by 8 bases and J by 7 bases. CDR3 sequence (DNA): TGTGCCAGCGTCAGCGGGACGGGGGGGAATGAGCAGTTCTTC. This codes for CASVSGTGGNEQFF.

This clone came up a few times. CDR3 in DNA: TGTGCCAGCAGCGTAGGGGGGACTAGAGTCTACAATGAGCAGTTCTTC. It yields the protein CASSVGGTRVYNEQFF. The chain carries TRBV9 and TRBJ2-1; 8 positions agree with TRBD2. Germline assignment: CDR1 SGDLS and CDR2 YYNGEE. The J segment lost 3 bases and the V segment lost 0 bases, leaving 5 bases of the junction unmatched. This CDR3 has 16 residues.

This clone was seen more than once but under ten times. The rearrangement joins TRBV6-5 to TRBJ1-3; tentative D call: TRBD1 (5 bases). Per germline, CDR1 MNHEY and CDR2 SVGAGI. Trimming pared 0 bases from V and 4 bases from J, leaving 13 bases between. This CDR3 has 16 residues. The CDR3 DNA is TGTGCCAGCAGTTACTCATGGGGCGACGGGGGAAACACCATATATTTT. Protein product: CASSYSWGDGGNTIYF.

The chain carries TRBV5-1 and TRBJ2-7; TRBD1 matches at 7 bases. The CDR3 has 14 amino acids. V lost 3 bases, J lost 2 bases, and 5 bases stayed unmatched. Per the germline V gene, CDR1 is SGHRS and CDR2 is YFSETQ. The CDR3 protein is CASSSGQLTYEQYF. Written as DNA, the CDR3 is TGCGCCAGCAGCTCGGGACAGCTAACCTACGAGCAGTACTTC.

Only a few counts were recorded for this clone. The CDR3 region has the DNA TGTGCCAGTAGAACTCAGGACAGCACTAATGAAAAACTGTTTTTT. The encoded protein is CASRTQDSTNEKLFF. J is TRBJ1-4 and V is TRBV19; tentative D call: TRBD1 (6 bases). The germline V and J ends were trimmed by 6 bases and 2 bases, with 13 bases remaining between them. The CDR3 runs to 15 residues. Germline CDR1 LNHDA, CDR2 SQIVND (reference sequence).

V gene TRBV21-1 combines with J gene TRBJ1-3. TRBV21-1 is labeled a pseudogene. The CDR3 runs to 16 residues. Here the CDR3 reads CASSKGGPRSGNTIYF. In DNA, the CDR3 is TGTGCCAGCAGCAAAGGAGGTCCCCGCTCTGGAAACACCATATATTTT.

The CDR3: CSVGLAGVRETQYF. The CDR3 nucleotides read TGCAGCGTTGGGTTGGCGGGGGTACGGGAGACCCAGTACTTC. The V and J genes are TRBV29-1 and TRBJ2-5; 7 nucleotides match TRBD2. Germline V gives CDR1 SQVTM, CDR2 ANQGSEA. This CDR3 is built from 14 residues. Trimming at V came to 4 bases and at J to 5 bases, leaving 10 bases not matched to a gene.

The rearrangement uses TRBV7-2 and TRBJ1-4; 7 bases are shared with TRBD1. CDR3 size: 14 residues. Germline CDR1 SGHTA, CDR2 FQGNSA. Trimming removed 5 bases from V and 8 bases from J; junction bases left unmatched: 8. CDR3 DNA: TGTGCCAGCAGCGAAACAGGGGTTGGGGAAAAACTGTTTTTT. It specifies CASSETGVGEKLFF.

The chain is built from TRBV28 and TRBJ1-2; the D is unclear. CDR3 size: 12 residues. Germline values: CDR1 MDHEN, CDR2 SYDVKM. V lost 3 bases to trimming and J lost 4 bases, with 6 bases between them. CDR3 sequence: CASSLVGYGYTF. DNA of the CDR3: TGTGCCAGCAGTTTGGTCGGCTATGGCTACACCTTC.